The following is a T cell receptor beta chain sequence with its context. Its antigen is currently unknown. The CDR3 extends over 12 amino acids. Trimming pared 1 base from V and 12 bases from J, leaving 10 bases between. The germline gives CDR1 MDHEN, CDR2 SYDVKM. This sample stems from a study of OX40 agonist ivuxolimab in advanced cancers. Overall study: Melanoma, hepatocellular carcinoma, head and neck or renal cell cancer occurred in dose-escalation patients. People who had prior anti-PD-1, anti-PD-L1 or anti-CTLA-4 therapy could take part, and roughly 40% had some.

This table comes from immunoSEQ multiplex PCR, and its TCRdb copy is limited to in-frame clones, with some not included. The sample lists approximately 87,000 clones, around 90% seen once, with less than 3.5% in the top ten. Study-wide findings and caveats: Partial responders dosed at 0.1-3.0 mg/kg displayed clonal expansion ranking among the lowest. Averaging showed that CD8+ T cells had more expanded clones than CD4+ did.

The chain has TRBV28 and TRBJ2-1, with D possibly TRBD1 on 6 matching bases. This TCR came from an adult with an advanced solid tumor such as melanoma, head and neck, liver or kidney cancer. The specimen comprised CD4+ or CD8+ T cells sorted from blood, sampled in a trial of the OX40 agonist ivuxolimab. The CDR3 here is CASSLLRGGQFF. In DNA form, the CDR3 reads TGTGCCAGCAGTTTATTGAGAGGGGGGCAGTTCTTC.